This record covers a single T cell receptor beta chain. Its specificity is not known. Germline CDR1 is LNHNV and CDR2 is YYDKDF (reference sequence). This CDR3 has 15 amino acids. Germline trimming cut 1 base from V and 7 bases from J; bases unmatched to any gene: 9. The source of the sample is a study of cytomegalovirus exposure and HLA in healthy donors. Findings of the study overall: There were fewer than 200 TCR beta chains listed as cytomegalovirus-associated. Cytomegalovirus status was reportedly diagnosed by the classifier with high specificity and sensitivity.

Produced via immunoSEQ multiplex PCR; TCRdb's table is partial and in-frame only. Here the sample spans fewer than 95,000 clones, around 94% being singletons. The sequencing input was PBMCs. This rearrangement joins TRBV15 to TRBJ1-1, with 7 bases aligning to TRBD1. The TCR was taken from a young woman in good health and CMV-seronegative. CDR3 bases: TGTGCCACCAGCAGAGGCCGACAGGGTCTTGGTGAAGCTTTCTTT. Encoded protein: CATSRGRQGLGEAFF.